This T cell receptor (beta chain) was captured in a study of shared clonotypes between healthy human individuals. Points from the study as a whole: In a few donors, roughly 5.2% of naive CD4 clonotypes appeared in common. Few donors restricted represented genetic and exposure-history diversity.

Concerning this clone: Its antigen is unidentified. The junction shows a germline mismatch at one end, possibly a read error.

Measured with immunoSEQ multiplex PCR; TCRdb has only the in-frame clones, and not every one. The table includes approximately 650,000 clones, about 95% detected once. CD45RO negativity and positive selection for CCR7 defined naive CD8 cells, a population that excluded terminally differentiated effector memory CD45RA+ cells. Germline V CDR1 and CDR2: LNHDA, SQIVND (reference sequence). The CDR3 consists of 14 residues. The sample consisted of naive CD8+ T cells sorted from blood. The receptor was derived from a woman aged 25 to 45 in good health. The chain employs TRBV19 and TRBJ2-1; 9 bases line up with TRBD1. The CDR3 is CASRDRASDNEQFF. The CDR3 DNA sequence: TGTGCCAGCCGGGACAGGGCCTCCGACAATGAGCAGTTCTTC.